One and the same sample provided the 20 T cell receptor beta chains below, sequenced in a study of early T cells in non-severe SARS-CoV-2 infection. From the 5' RACE reads, TCRdb called clonotypes with MiXCR, one entry per CDR3 protein. The sample shows 40,000 to 55,000 distinct CDR3 sequences, around 3.6% of them seen only once. Source material: whole blood. The receptors stem from an adult who was a healthcare worker with PCR-confirmed SARS-CoV-2 infection or an uninfected control (not recorded which).

This clonotype turned up a few times. The rearrangement joins TRBV11-2 to TRBJ2-2; D is uncertain. This CDR3 is built from 15 residues. Trimming took off 8 bases at V and 0 bases at J, with 13 bases between the two ends. Germline V gene data show CDR1 as SGHAT and CDR2 as FQNNGV. CDR3 DNA sequence: TGTGCCAGCGGTAACACAGCAGCGAACACCGGGGAGCTGTTTTTT. Amino acids: CASGNTAANTGELFF.

This clonotype was counted ten times or more. CDR3 region: CASRGLAGGPYEQFF. CDR3 DNA sequence: TGTGCCAGCAGGGGTCTAGCGGGAGGGCCCTATGAGCAGTTCTTC. The chain couples TRBV2 to TRBJ2-1, with 12 nucleotides matching TRBD2. With V trimmed by 6 bases and J by 8 bases, 8 bases remained unmatched. Germline assignment: CDR1 SNHLY and CDR2 FYNNEI. This CDR3 has 15 residues.

This chain's CDR3 is CASSLDGRRGSETQYF. CDR3 nucleotide sequence: TGCGCCAGCAGCTTGGATGGACGGAGGGGCTCAGAGACCCAGTACTTC. This rearrangement joins TRBV5-1 to TRBJ2-5; possibly TRBD2 for D (6 bases). V lost 0 bases and J lost 4, with 16 bases in between. The CDR3 loop spans 16 amino acids. Germline values: CDR1 SGHRS, CDR2 YFSETQ.

This clonotype showed up many times. The chain recombines TRBV5-5 with TRBJ1-2; D uncertain. V lost 0 bases, J lost 5 bases, and 11 bases lay in between. The germline CDR1 and CDR2 sequences are SGHKS and YYEKEE (reference sequence). The CDR3 spans 14 residues. CDR3 loop: CASSLDTRPYGYTF. The DNA for the CDR3 is TGTGCCAGCAGCTTGGACACCAGACCTTATGGCTACACCTTC.

V and J are TRBV19 and TRBJ1-5; TRBD1 is a possible D gene (5 bases). The CDR3 runs 15 residues. The germline V and J ends were trimmed by 11 bases and 1 base, with 18 bases remaining between them. CDR1 and CDR2 (germline): LNHDA, SQIVND (reference sequence). This CDR3 reads CAGGRADLSNQPQHF. The CDR3 DNA reads as TGTGCCGGGGGAAGGGCAGATTTGAGCAATCAGCCCCAGCATTTT.

This clonotype was detected ten times or more. The chain joins TRBV6-6 to TRBJ1-4, with D perhaps TRBD1 (5 bases). V gave up 8 bases and J gave up 8 bases, with 9 bases separating them. Looked up from germline, CDR1 is MNHNY and CDR2 is SVGAGI (reference sequence). The CDR3 is 11 residues long. Here the CDR3 reads CASGTLEKLFF. DNA for the CDR3: TGTGCCAGCGGGACCCTCGAAAAACTGTTTTTT.

Ten or more counts support this clonotype. The chain employs TRBV18 and TRBJ1-1; tentatively, D is TRBD1 (5 bases). The V end was cut by 3 bases, the J end by 5 bases, with 10 bases between. The CDR3 consists of 13 residues. CDR1 is KGHSH and CDR2 is LQKENI in the germline V gene. The CDR3 reads CASSPRVGTEAFF. The CDR3 DNA sequence: TGTGCCAGCTCACCCAGGGTTGGGACTGAAGCTTTCTTT.

This clonotype was seen ten or more times. The rearrangement joins TRBV13 to TRBJ2-1; D might be TRBD1 (5 bases). Trimming shortened V by 0 bases and J by 4 bases, and 10 bases separated the two germline ends. The CDR3 is made up of 15 amino acids. The germline CDR1 and CDR2 sequences are PRHDT and FYEKMQ (reference sequence). Here the CDR3 reads CASSLGSGPYNEQFF. CDR3 bases: TGTGCCAGCAGCTTAGGCTCAGGGCCTTACAATGAGCAGTTCTTC.

The V call is TRBV28, the J call TRBJ2-3; D tentatively reads TRBD1 or TRBD2 (5 bases each). V was pared by 6 bases and J by 10 bases, with 14 bases between. CDR1 MDHEN and CDR2 SYDVKM come from the germline V gene. The CDR3 consists of 12 residues. This CDR3 is CASSQGPRAQYF. CDR3 nucleotide sequence: TGTGCCAGCAGCCAGGGCCCGCGGGCGCAGTATTTT.

The sample holds many counts of this clonotype. The rearrangement links TRBV20-1 to TRBJ2-7; D unclear. This CDR3 comprises 13 residues. Trimming removed 3 bases at V and 4 bases at J, with 13 bases between. Germline CDR1 DFQATT, CDR2 SNEGSKA (reference sequence). CDR3 nucleotides: TGCAGTGCTAGGCTACACCGCCAGTACGAGCAGTACTTC. This encodes CSARLHRQYEQYF.

The rearrangement links TRBV18 to TRBJ1-5, with D tentatively TRBD1 (5 bases). In germline, CDR1 is KGHSH, CDR2 LQKENI. V was clipped by 3 bases and J by 2 bases, with 11 bases between them. The CDR3 spans 15 residues. The CDR3 bases are TGTGCCAGCTCACCGGGGGGACCGGGCAATCAGCCCCAGCATTTT. This sequence encodes CASSPGGPGNQPQHF.

This clonotype turned up a few times. This chain uses TRBV30 with TRBJ2-7, with D perhaps matching TRBD1 (5 bases). Trimming shortened V by 4 bases and J by 1 base, and 14 bases separated the two germline ends. This CDR3 contains 14 residues. Germline V CDR1 and CDR2: GTSNPN, SVGIG (reference sequence). The CDR3 sequence: CAWNQLTGSYEQYF. The CDR3 bases are TGTGCCTGGAACCAATTAACAGGATCCTACGAGCAGTACTTC.

The rearrangement links TRBV18 to TRBJ1-5; D ambiguous. The CDR3 loop spans 13 amino acids. V dropped 6 bases and J dropped 4 bases, with 10 bases sitting between them. The germline CDR1 and CDR2 sequences are KGHSH and LQKENI. The CDR3 region is CASSPEENQPQHF. For the CDR3, the DNA is TGTGCCAGCTCGCCAGAGGAAAATCAGCCCCAGCATTTT.

This clonotype was observed a few times. This chain uses TRBV6-2 or TRBV6-3 with TRBJ2-5; D is unclear. Deletions cut 2 bases from V and 6 bases from J, with 7 bases between. Germline V CDR1 and CDR2: MNHEY, SVGEGT. The CDR3 is 12 amino acids. CDR3 in DNA: TGTGCCAGCAGTTACCCCGAGAAGACCCAGTACTTC. Protein sequence: CASSYPEKTQYF.

Ten or more counts support this clonotype. The rearrangement joins TRBV7-6 to TRBJ2-5, with TRBD2 matching over 11 bases. The V segment lost 3 bases and the J segment 1 base; nucleotides outside the gene matches: 7. From germline, CDR1 is SGHVS and CDR2 FNYEAQ. CDR3 length equals 17 residues. The CDR3: CASSFLGTSGPQETQYF. The CDR3 bases are TGTGCCAGCAGCTTTCTCGGGACTAGCGGACCCCAAGAGACCCAGTACTTC.

The table lists this clonotype with many counts. The rearrangement links TRBV3-1 to TRBJ1-1; no definite D call. The CDR3 runs to 12 residues. Trimming removed 3 bases at V and 5 bases at J, with 7 bases between. Germline V gene sequence: CDR1 LGHDT, CDR2 YNNKEL (reference sequence). CDR3 protein: CASSQVGTEAFF. In nucleotides, the CDR3 is TGTGCCAGCAGCCAGGTGGGTACTGAAGCTTTCTTT.

This clonotype was counted ten times or more. This chain uses TRBV28 with TRBJ1-2; TRBD1 might be the D (5 bases). V lost 4 bases and J lost 6, with 9 bases in between. From germline, CDR1 is MDHEN and CDR2 SYDVKM. The CDR3 consists of 12 residues. CDR3 nucleotides: TGTGCCAGCAGTTCCCGGGGGAATGGCTACACCTTC. It is translated as CASSSRGNGYTF.

At least ten counts were recorded for this clonotype. V usage is TRBV12-3 or TRBV12-4 and J usage is TRBJ2-1; unclear D gene. The CDR3 has 13 amino acids. Between the trimmed V and J ends, which lost 4 bases and 7 bases, there was a span of 11 bases. CDR3 in amino acids: CASSYRTPNEQFF. The CDR3 coding sequence is TGTGCCAGCAGTTACCGGACGCCAAATGAGCAGTTCTTC.

This clonotype occurred many times. V usage is TRBV7-2 and J usage is TRBJ2-3; D may be TRBD2 (6 bases). The CDR3 is 14 amino acids. The V end was cut by 5 bases, the J end by 4 bases, with 13 bases between. Germline V gene data show CDR1 as SGHTA and CDR2 as FQGNSA. CDR3 sequence: CASSQLAFSDTQYF. Written as DNA, the CDR3 is TGTGCCAGCAGCCAACTAGCTTTCTCAGATACGCAGTATTTT.

The CDR3 is CASSLGTGSNQPQHF. CDR3 DNA: TGTGCCAGCAGCCTGGGGACAGGGAGCAATCAGCCCCAGCATTTT. The chain is built from TRBV7-8 and TRBJ1-5; TRBD1 agrees at 9 bases. With V trimmed by 5 bases and J by 1 base, 3 bases remained unmatched. Germline V lookup: CDR1 SGHVS, CDR2 FQNEAQ. This CDR3 has 15 residues.